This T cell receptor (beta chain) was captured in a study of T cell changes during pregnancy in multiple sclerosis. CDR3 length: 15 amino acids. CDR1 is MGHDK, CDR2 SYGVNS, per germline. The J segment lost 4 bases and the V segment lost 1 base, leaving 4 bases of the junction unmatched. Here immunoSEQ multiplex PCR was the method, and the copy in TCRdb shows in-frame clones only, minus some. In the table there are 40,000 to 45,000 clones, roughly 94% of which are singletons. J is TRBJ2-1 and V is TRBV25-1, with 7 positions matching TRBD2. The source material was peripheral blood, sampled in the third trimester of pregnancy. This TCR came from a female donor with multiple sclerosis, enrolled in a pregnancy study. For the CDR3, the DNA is TGTGCCAGCAGTGAATGGTCTAGCGGTTACAATGAGCAGTTCTTC. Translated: CASSEWSSGYNEQFF.